The entry below describes one T cell receptor (beta chain). V shed 5 bases, J shed 8 bases, and the junction held 10 bases outside the gene matches. This CDR3 has 14 amino acids. Germline CDR1 is SGHTA and CDR2 is FQGNSA. The data are from a study of blood T cell repertoires in COVID-19. In the study overall: Material from acute and convalescent COVID-19 was sourced from the United States, Italy and Spain.

Produced via immunoSEQ multiplex PCR; TCRdb's table is partial and in-frame only. The sample has under 250,000 clones; approximately 86% are singletons. The chain has TRBV7-2 and TRBJ2-7; 9 nucleotides line up with TRBD1. Specimen: peripheral blood. This receptor was identified in an elderly woman with acute or convalescent COVID-19. This CDR3 reads CASSPDRGLFQQYF. For the CDR3, the DNA is TGTGCCAGCAGCCCGGACAGGGGATTGTTCCAGCAGTACTTC.